This T cell receptor beta chain was captured by sequencing in a study of cytomegalovirus exposure and HLA in healthy donors. About the research overall: Drawn from HLA-typed donors, around 85 million unique TCRs were held in an early data release.

Germline CDR1 LNHDA, CDR2 SQIVND (reference sequence). The CDR3 has 15 amino acids. With 3 bases removed from V and 0 bases from J, the gap between germline ends came to 8 bases. Researchers ran the PCR with 60 Vbeta and 13 Jbeta primers. In the original analysis: A later analysis tallied about 80 million unique TCR beta chains, some 10 million of them shared. The table came from immunoSEQ multiplex PCR; TCRdb's copy has only in-frame clones and leaves some out. The V and J calls and clone size come from that table; D and trimming were worked out from the DNA. This sample has around 110,000 clones, with roughly 9.9% found just once. This clone was seen only a few times.

The chain combines TRBV19 with TRBJ2-2; TRBD1 might be the D (6 bases). The TCR originated in a man aged 30-40 years in good health and CMV-seronegative. The sample was PBMCs. The CDR3 here is CASSIGGTNTGELFF. In DNA, the CDR3 is TGTGCCAGTAGTATTGGGGGCACGAACACCGGGGAGCTGTTTTTT.